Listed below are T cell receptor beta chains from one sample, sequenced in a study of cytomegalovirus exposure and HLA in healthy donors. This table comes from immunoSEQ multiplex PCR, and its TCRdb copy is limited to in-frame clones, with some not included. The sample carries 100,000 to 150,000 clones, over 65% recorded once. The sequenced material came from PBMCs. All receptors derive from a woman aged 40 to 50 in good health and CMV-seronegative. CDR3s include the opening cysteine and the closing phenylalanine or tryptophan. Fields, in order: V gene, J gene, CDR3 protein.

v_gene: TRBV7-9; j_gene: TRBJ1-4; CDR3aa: CASSRGGANEKLFF
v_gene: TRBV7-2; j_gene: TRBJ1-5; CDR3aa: CASSYRTGVNQPQHF
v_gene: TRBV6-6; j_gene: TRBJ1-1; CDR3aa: CASSTLGITEAFF
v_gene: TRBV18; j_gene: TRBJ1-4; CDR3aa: CASSPDRGREKLFF
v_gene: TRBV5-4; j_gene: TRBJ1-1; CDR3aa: CASSLDGGVPEAFF
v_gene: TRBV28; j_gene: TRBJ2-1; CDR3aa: CATTPGTSGYNEQFF
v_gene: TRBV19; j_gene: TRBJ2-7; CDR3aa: CASSSPGGTLYEQYF
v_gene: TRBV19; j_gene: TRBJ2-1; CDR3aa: CASSVESQGEQFF
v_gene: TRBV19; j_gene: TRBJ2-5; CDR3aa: CASSPIRTRQETQYF
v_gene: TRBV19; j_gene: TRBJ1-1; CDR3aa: CASSLQGINTEAFF
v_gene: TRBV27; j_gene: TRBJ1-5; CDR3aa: CASSPRMGNQPQHF
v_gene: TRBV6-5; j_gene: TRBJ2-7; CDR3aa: CASSYSTGQASYEQYF
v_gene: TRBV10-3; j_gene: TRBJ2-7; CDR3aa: CATQGGQGGEQYF
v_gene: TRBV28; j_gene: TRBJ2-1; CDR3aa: CASSPGVNEQFF
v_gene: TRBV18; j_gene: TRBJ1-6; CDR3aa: CASSPRQANSPLHF
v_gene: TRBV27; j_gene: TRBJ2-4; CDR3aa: CASSSPPRSGRAKNSQYF
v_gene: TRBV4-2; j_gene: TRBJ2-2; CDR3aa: CASSPLLGSGRLSDTGELFF
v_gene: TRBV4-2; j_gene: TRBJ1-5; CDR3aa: CASSQPDGRGQPQHF